The 17 T cell receptor beta chains reported below all come from one sample, sequenced in a study of OX40 agonist ivuxolimab in advanced cancers. TCRdb's copy holds only in-frame clones and misses some; the assay was immunoSEQ multiplex PCR. The sample has under 65,000 clones; about 86% are singletons. Sequencing used CD4+ or CD8+ T cells sorted from blood, obtained in a trial of the OX40 agonist ivuxolimab. The receptors derive from an adult with an advanced solid tumor such as melanoma, head and neck, liver or kidney cancer.

The chain employs TRBV6-5 and TRBJ1-1; D call uncertain. The germline V gene has CDR1 MNHEY and CDR2 SVGAGI. V lost 5 bases to trimming and J lost 0 bases, with 7 bases between them. CDR3 size: 13 residues. CDR3 loop: CASSRRMNTEAFF. The DNA for the CDR3 is TGTGCCAGCAGTCGTCGGATGAACACTGAAGCTTTCTTT.

The rearrangement joins TRBV4-2 to TRBJ2-5, with 9 positions matching TRBD2. The CDR3 has 15 residues. Looked up from germline, CDR1 is LGHNA and CDR2 is YNFKEQ. The junction had 3 bases not matched to a gene; V was cut back by 1 base and J by 3 bases. The CDR3 DNA is TGTGCCAGCAGCCAAGCCGGCGGGGGGGAAGAGACCCAGTACTTC. Protein sequence: CASSQAGGGEETQYF.

The chain is built from TRBV5-1 and TRBJ1-2; D is ambiguous. From germline, CDR1 is SGHRS and CDR2 YFSETQ. Between the trimmed V and J ends, which lost 2 bases and 2 bases, there was a span of 7 bases. CDR3 length: 13 residues. The CDR3 here is CASSFALNYGYTF. In nucleotides, the CDR3 is TGCGCCAGCAGCTTCGCCTTAAACTATGGCTACACCTTC.

This chain connects TRBV4-2 to TRBJ2-3; TRBD2 matches 13 bases. Germline V gene data show CDR1 as LGHNA and CDR2 as YNFKEQ. Trimming cost V 0 bases and J 5 bases; bases outside gene matches: 8. The CDR3 sequence is 18 residues long. CDR3: CASSQDGGGTSGEDTQYF. The CDR3 DNA reads TGTGCCAGCAGCCAAGATGGAGGGGGGACTAGCGGGGAAGATACGCAGTATTTT.

This chain links TRBV28 with TRBJ2-7, with D possibly matching TRBD1 (5 bases). The V end was cut by 6 bases, the J end by 0 bases, with 12 bases between. This CDR3 is 14 amino acids long. CDR1 and CDR2 (germline): MDHEN, SYDVKM. The CDR3 loop reads CASRRRQLSYEQYF. The CDR3 region has the DNA TGTGCCAGCAGACGACGACAGCTCTCCTACGAGCAGTACTTC.

This chain connects TRBV7-8 to TRBJ1-5, with TRBD1 identical over 7 bases. This CDR3 region has 15 residues. Trimming at V came to 0 bases and at J to 1 base, leaving 0 bases not matched to a gene. Germline V gene sequence: CDR1 SGHVS, CDR2 FQNEAQ. This CDR3 is CASSLATGSNQPQHF. The CDR3 DNA is TGTGCCAGCAGCTTAGCGACAGGGAGCAATCAGCCCCAGCATTTT.

The chain carries TRBV11-2 and TRBJ1-3; D remains unclear. The germline V and J ends were trimmed by 0 bases and 5 bases, with 2 bases remaining between them. CDR1 and CDR2 (germline): SGHAT, FQNNGV. The CDR3 contains 12 residues. CDR3 region: CASSLDRNTIYF. The CDR3 coding sequence is TGTGCCAGCAGCTTAGACCGAAACACCATATATTTT.

The V call is TRBV5-4, the J call TRBJ1-5; D is ambiguous. Germline V gene lookup returns CDR1 SGHNT and CDR2 YYREEE (reference sequence). Trimming stripped 1 base from V and 5 bases from J, with 7 bases between. CDR3 length: 13 amino acids. In DNA, the CDR3 is TGTGCCAGCAGCTTGCGGCCAGATCAGCCCCAGCATTTT. The encoded protein is CASSLRPDQPQHF.

J is TRBJ2-1 and V is TRBV7-9, with 9 bases aligning to TRBD2. Trimming at V came to 4 bases and at J to 9 bases, leaving 10 bases not matched to a gene. Looked up from germline, CDR1 is SEHNR and CDR2 is FQNEAQ (reference sequence). This CDR3 is 15 amino acids long. CDR3 sequence: CASSSIAGAPAEQFF. The CDR3 nucleotides are TGTGCCAGCAGCTCCATAGCGGGAGCCCCGGCTGAGCAGTTCTTC.

The V gene is TRBV4-1, the J gene TRBJ2-3; unclear D gene. Deletions cut 2 bases from V and 0 bases from J, with 3 bases between. The germline V gene has CDR1 MGHRA and CDR2 YSYEKL. The CDR3 consists of 13 residues. Here the CDR3 DNA reads TGCGCCAGCAGCCAACAGAGCACAGATACGCAGTATTTT. Protein: CASSQQSTDTQYF.

This chain uses TRBV7-8 with TRBJ1-1; D is possibly TRBD1 (6 bases). The CDR3 has 14 residues. The V end lost 6 bases, the J end lost 0 bases, and 11 bases lay between the germline ends. Germline V gene data show CDR1 as SGHVS and CDR2 as FQNEAQ. The chain's CDR3 is CASRQGQMNTEAFF. The CDR3 bases are TGTGCCAGCAGACAAGGACAGATGAACACTGAAGCTTTCTTT. Using reference TRBV7-8 and TRBJ1-1 for the parts outside the CDR3, the full variable domain is GAGVSQSPRYKVAKRGQDVALRCDPISGHVSLFWYQQALGQGPEFLTYFQNEAQLDKSGLPSDRFFAERPEGSVSTLKIQRTQQEDSAVYLCASRQGQMNTEAFFGQGTRLTVV.

The V and J genes are TRBV6-5 and TRBJ1-5; 7 bases fit TRBD1. The J segment lost 0 bases and the V segment lost 5 bases, leaving 4 bases of the junction unmatched. CDR1 is MNHEY, CDR2 SVGAGI, per germline. This CDR3 comprises 15 residues. The DNA of the CDR3 is TGTGCCAGCAGTCCAGGACAGGTTAGCAATCAGCCCCAGCATTTT. This encodes CASSPGQVSNQPQHF.

The chain uses TRBV29-1 and TRBJ1-5, with D possibly TRBD1 on 5 matching bases. Germline values: CDR1 SQVTM, CDR2 ANQGSEA. This CDR3 comprises 16 residues. Trimming left V 4 bases short and J 2 bases short, with 18 bases between. CDR3 nucleotides: TGCAGCGTTGTCCTCGGGGCGGGGGACCGCAATCAGCCCCAGCATTTT. Its protein is CSVVLGAGDRNQPQHF.

The V call is TRBV10-3, the J call TRBJ1-5, with a possible D match to TRBD1 (5 bases). Germline V gives CDR1 ENHRY, CDR2 SYGVKD. V shed 6 bases and J shed 6 bases, with 15 bases lying between them. This CDR3 spans 14 amino acids. CDR3 coding DNA: TGTGCCATCAGCCCAGGGCTTGGGGTTCAGCCCCAGCATTTT. Translated: CAISPGLGVQPQHF.

J is TRBJ2-2 and V is TRBV7-6; the match to TRBD1 covers 8 bases. From germline, CDR1 is SGHVS and CDR2 FNYEAQ. The CDR3 is 15 amino acids. J was trimmed by 5 bases and V by 5 bases; bases with no gene match: 7. The CDR3 nucleotides read TGTGCCAGCAGCCGACGGGACAGGAGAACCGGGGAGCTGTTTTTT. Protein: CASSRRDRRTGELFF.

The J gene is TRBJ2-1, the V gene TRBV18; D might be TRBD1 (6 bases). Germline-derived CDR1 and CDR2 are KGHSH and LQKENI. The length of the CDR3 is 13 residues. V lost 4 bases and J 5 bases, leaving 9 bases between the germline ends. CDR3 coding DNA: TGTGCCAGCTCACTCGACAGGAACAATGAGCAGTTCTTC. It translates to CASSLDRNNEQFF.

V gene TRBV5-1 combines with J gene TRBJ2-7; D tentatively reads TRBD1 or TRBD2 (5 bases each). This CDR3 spans 17 amino acids. Trimming removed 0 bases at V and 4 bases at J, with 20 bases between. Germline CDR1 reads SGHRS; CDR2 reads YFSETQ. The CDR3 spells CASSLVPRRRDLYEQYF. The CDR3 DNA reads TGCGCCAGCAGCTTGGTCCCCAGGCGACGGGACCTATACGAGCAGTACTTC.